This TCR beta chain stems from a study of T cells in Graves' hyperthyroidism and ophthalmopathy. Graves' hyperthyroidism showing no ophthalmopathy progression within 18 months was considered stable. The study based diagnoses on clinical symptoms, serum thyroxine and TRAb, thyroid ultrasound and orbital computed tomography. Researchers took RNA transcripts and amplified the TCR beta CDR3 regions from them. Initially, a first-round RT-PCR of the TCR CDR3 employed the HTBI primer set. Using its own MiXCR run on the multiplex PCR reads, TCRdb lists one record per CDR3 protein. The profile shows hundreds of thousands of distinct CDR3 sequences, 46% of them singletons. The CDR3 spans 14 residues. Germline V CDR1 and CDR2: SEHNR, FQNEAQ (reference sequence). V gave up 5 bases and J gave up 10 bases, with 15 bases separating them. This clonotype was seen once.

The source of this sequence is a woman younger than 35 with Graves' hyperthyroidism. The rearrangement links TRBV7-9 to TRBJ1-6, with D possibly being TRBD1 (6 bases). The specimen sequenced was peripheral blood or thyroid tissue (not recorded which). The CDR3 here is CASSNDAGESPLHF. The CDR3 coding sequence is TGTGCCAGCAGCAATGATGCAGGGGAATCACCCCTCCACTTT.